Listed below are T cell receptor beta chains from one sample, sequenced in a study of T cell repertoires in cytomegalovirus infection. Each CDR3 protein gets one entry after TCRdb re-called the reads with MiXCR. The data hold approximately 140,000 distinct CDR3 sequences, with about 6.5% observed a single time. Sequenced: PBMCs. The origin of the receptors is a human donor in good health (CMV status not recorded). Some clones in this sample may be carry-over from other donors' samples. CDR3s include the opening cysteine and the closing phenylalanine or tryptophan.

TRBV11-3 | CASSLWRGGVVPGELFF
TRBV28 | CASSTPGTDTQYF
TRBV4-3 | CASSQDLMGFSGANVLTF
TRBV6-2/TRBV6-3 | CASSTNREGSDYTF
TRBV29-1 | CSVVKPLNTEAFF
TRBV7-9 | CASSWTAQSSYEQYF
TRBV7-2 | CASSLISGGGNQPQHF
TRBV25-1 | CASSEFGGIQPSSYNEQFF
TRBV6-5 | CASSNQGRSYGEKLFF
TRBV25-1 | CASSVQGGGSNEQFF
TRBV7-2 | CASSLAQSAQFF
TRBV7-9 | CASTMGTGRTGELFF
TRBV7-2 | CASSLGQETQYF
TRBV28 | CASSYSAGAYEQYF
TRBV7-8 | CASSLRDYTDTQYF
TRBV29-1 | CSVEPGTTPYGYTF
TRBV18 | CASSLKRGPNTEAFF
TRBV7-2 | CASSSDGGPGRTDTQYF
TRBV24-1 | CATSDPTAGEAFF
TRBV6-2/TRBV6-3 | CASSRTDNEQFF
TRBV6-2/TRBV6-3 | CASSDPASTGSYTF
TRBV7-2 | CASSLRDQGAVNQPQHF
TRBV5-6 | CASSLERTGFGYTF
TRBV7-2 | CASSKPLQGSYEQYF
TRBV28 | CASSRWDLPGELFF
TRBV7-9 | CASSFRASTYEQYF
TRBV7-8 | CASLGSNPDSLSYNEQFF
TRBV12-3/TRBV12-4 | CASSSQGAGNQPQHF
TRBV20-1 | CSAPSGSPLHF
TRBV19 | CASRITGALISGANVLTF
TRBV7-6 | CASSLGWNLNTEAFF
TRBV30 | CAWSPLRFAGFMNTEAFF
TRBV10-3 | CAISVNSQETQYF
TRBV7-8 | CASSFAGTTHTGELFF
TRBV6-4 | CASRAFQGGDYGYTF
TRBV7-2 | CASKSGPTTGELFF
TRBV20-1 | CSAIRGLEQYF
TRBV20-1 | CSASQGRVREETRYF
TRBV5-1 | CASSIRQGARETQYF
TRBV11-2 | CASSLARRDTQYF
TRBV5-6 | CASSLVGQRNEAFF
TRBV20-1 | CSAREGGTEAFF
TRBV29-1 | CSVLGTTWYQETQYF
TRBV20-1 | CSARSGDRAYEQYF
TRBV7-2 | CASSRGTSGRRLGNEQFF
TRBV18 | CASSPPIFERGPGVEQFF
TRBV19 | CASSSPGARGEKLFF
TRBV7-2 | CASSLSVQSSEKLFF
TRBV2 | CASKQGGVSYTF
TRBV2 | CASSIGFGNTEAFF
TRBV5-1 | CASSLDPGGVQDTQYF
TRBV11-2 | CASSLGETGKVWAEAFF
TRBV7-2 | CASSPGTTDSYEQYF
TRBV5-1 | CASSWTGANTEAFF
TRBV27 | CASSGDSRSYNEQFF